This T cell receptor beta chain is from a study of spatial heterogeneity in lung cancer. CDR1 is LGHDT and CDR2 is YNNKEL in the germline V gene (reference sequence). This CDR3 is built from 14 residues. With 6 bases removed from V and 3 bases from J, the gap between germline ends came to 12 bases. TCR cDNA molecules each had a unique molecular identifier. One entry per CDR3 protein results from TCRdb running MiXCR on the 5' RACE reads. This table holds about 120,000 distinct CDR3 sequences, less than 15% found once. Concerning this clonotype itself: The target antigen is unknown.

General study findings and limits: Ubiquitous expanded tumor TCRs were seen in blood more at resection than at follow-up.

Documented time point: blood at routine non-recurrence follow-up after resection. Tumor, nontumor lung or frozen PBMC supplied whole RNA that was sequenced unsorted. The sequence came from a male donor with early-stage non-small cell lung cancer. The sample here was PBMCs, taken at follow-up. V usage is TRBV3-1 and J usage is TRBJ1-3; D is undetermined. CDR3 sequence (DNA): TGTGCCAGCAGTCCCAGTTTCAGTGGAAACACCATATATTTT. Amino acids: CASSPSFSGNTIYF.